Included here is one T cell receptor (beta chain) sequence, with context. This specimen comes from a study of T cell responses to AZD1222 COVID-19 vaccine. Here immunoSEQ multiplex PCR was the method, and the copy in TCRdb shows in-frame clones only, minus some. The sample includes approximately 140,000 clones, about 91% of them seen just once. Trimming stripped 0 bases from V and 2 bases from J, with 8 bases between. This CDR3 contains 14 residues. Germline-derived CDR1 and CDR2 are SGDLS and YYNGEE. The origin of this receptor is an adult in good health. The chain recombines TRBV9 with TRBJ2-5; no clear D. The input for sequencing was peripheral blood, taken on day 0 of AZD1222 vaccination. The CDR3 region is CASSVGDWQETQYF. The CDR3 region has the DNA TGTGCCAGCAGCGTAGGAGACTGGCAAGAGACCCAGTACTTC.